The 2 T cell receptor beta chains in this list originate from one sample, sequenced in a study of CD8+CD57+ T cells in acquired aplastic anemia. For sequencing, patients were chosen who had shown expansion of CD8+CD57+ cells by flow cytometry. TCR beta VDJ combinations and CDR3 sequences were profiled from genomic DNA. TCRdb re-analysed the reads in MiXCR, keeping a single row per CDR3 protein. Among approximately 120,000 distinct CDR3 sequences listed, almost 40% were seen once. The sequenced sample consisted of sorted CD4+, CD8+, or CD8+CD57+ T cells (not recorded which) from PBMCs. Source of these receptors: a human donor with aplastic anemia.

The chain combines TRBV15 with TRBJ2-7; D ambiguous. CDR3 length: 13 amino acids. V was clipped by 1 base and J by 1 base, with 5 bases between them. Germline values: CDR1 LNHNV, CDR2 YYDKDF (reference sequence). CDR3 sequence reads: CATSRGSSYEQYF. The CDR3 DNA follows: TGTGCCACCAGCAGAGGGAGTTCCTACGAGCAGTACTTC.

Comments on this clonotype: A single base separates this from a much larger clone, so it may be a read error. Lacking the conserved final phenylalanine or tryptophan, this CDR3 likely reflects a read error. The chain joins TRBV6-1 to TRBJ2-7, with a possible D match to TRBD2 (6 bases). The V end was cut by 6 bases, the J end by 0 bases, with 15 bases between. This CDR3 comprises 15 residues. Germline CDR1 and CDR2: MNHNS and SASEGT. The DNA for the CDR3 is TGTGCCAGCAGCCTGGGACTCCGGAGCTCCTACGAGCAGTACGCC. Translation: CASSLGLRSSYEQYA.